These 19 T cell receptor beta chains came from one sample sequenced in a study of blood T cell repertoires in COVID-19. Sequencing was performed with immunoSEQ multiplex PCR; in TCRdb, only in-frame clones are kept and a portion is missing. The profile covers just under 90,000 clones, with 72% appearing a single time and 13% to 15% taken by the ten largest. Material: peripheral blood. These receptors were obtained from a woman of 80 years or more with acute or convalescent COVID-19.

Note on this clone: A much larger clone differs from this one at a single base, so this may be a read error. The genes are TRBV28 and TRBJ1-2; tentatively, D is TRBD1 (5 bases). The germline V and J ends were trimmed by 6 bases and 0 bases, with 5 bases remaining between them. CDR1 is MDHEN and CDR2 is SYDVKM in the germline V gene. This CDR3 spans 12 amino acids. CDR3 region: CASRTANYGYTF. The DNA of the CDR3 is TGTGCCAGCAGGACAGCTAACTATGGCTACACCTTC.

In its sample, this clone was seen many times. V and J are TRBV6-5 and TRBJ1-2, with TRBD1 identical over 7 bases. The trim removed 4 bases at V and 3 bases at J, leaving 5 bases unmatched. There are 14 residues in the CDR3. Germline V gene lookup returns CDR1 MNHEY and CDR2 SVGAGI. CDR3 loop: CASSSNRGDYGYTF. The CDR3, as DNA: TGTGCCAGCAGTTCCAACAGGGGCGACTATGGCTACACCTTC.

The chain joins TRBV13 to TRBJ2-1, with TRBD2 as a possible D gene (6 bases). V was shortened by 5 bases and J by 6 bases, with 11 bases between the two germline ends. The CDR3 covers 13 residues. The V gene's germline CDR1 is PRHDT and CDR2 FYEKMQ (reference sequence). CDR3 amino acids: CASSLEGINEQFF. CDR3 DNA sequence: TGTGCCAGCAGCCTGGAGGGAATCAATGAGCAGTTCTTC.

The chain carries TRBV28 and TRBJ1-1, with D maybe TRBD1 (6 bases). The germline V and J ends were trimmed by 6 bases and 11 bases, with 22 bases remaining between them. This CDR3 comprises 14 residues. CDR1 MDHEN and CDR2 SYDVKM come from the germline V gene. The CDR3 spells CASSIKGGDLGAFF. The CDR3, as DNA: TGTGCCAGCAGCATTAAGGGGGGGGATTTGGGTGCTTTCTTT.

The table lists this clone with a count of one. This chain uses TRBV14 with TRBJ1-2; TRBD1 matches at 7 bases. Trimming at V came to 4 bases and at J to 14 bases, leaving 7 bases not matched to a gene. Germline-derived CDR1 and CDR2 are SGHDN and FVKESK. This CDR3 region has 11 residues. CDR3 sequence: CASSLSTGKTF. The CDR3 region has the DNA TGTGCCAGCAGCCTATCGACAGGGAAAACCTTC. Combining the CDR3 with reference TRBV14 and TRBJ1-2 gives the whole variable domain EAGVTQFPSHSVIEKGQTVTLRCDPISGHDNLYWYRRVMGKEIKFLLHFVKESKQDESGMPNNRFLAERTGGTYSTLKVQPAELEDSGVYFCASSLSTGKTFGSGTRLTVV.

V is TRBV5-1 and J is TRBJ2-2; 10 bases line up with TRBD1. The junction had 5 bases not matched to a gene; V was cut back by 7 bases and J by 5 bases. There are 14 residues in the CDR3. Germline V gives CDR1 SGHRS, CDR2 YFSETQ. Written as DNA, the CDR3 is TGCGCCAGCTCAGGGGGACAGGGGACCGGGGAGCTGTTTTTT. As protein: CASSGGQGTGELFF.

The chain is built from TRBV16 and TRBJ1-2; no definite D call. In germline, CDR1 is KGHSY, CDR2 FQNENV. The CDR3 consists of 14 residues. The V gene lost 0 bases and the J gene lost 5 bases, with 10 bases spanning the gap. For the CDR3, the DNA is TGTGCCAGCAGCCAATCGGCACAACAGTATGGCTACACCTTC. Amino acid sequence: CASSQSAQQYGYTF.

CDR3 sequence: CASSVGFRNTDTQYF. The CDR3 nucleotides are TGTGCCAGCAGCGTAGGTTTCAGGAACACAGATACGCAGTATTTT. V gene TRBV9 combines with J gene TRBJ2-3, with no clear D. The V and J ends lost 0 bases and 2 bases respectively, with 10 bases between them. The CDR3 totals 15 residues. Germline V gene sequence: CDR1 SGDLS, CDR2 YYNGEE.

There are a few counts of this clone. The genes are TRBV11-2 and TRBJ1-6; D unclear. CDR1 SGHAT and CDR2 FQNNGV come from the germline V gene. This CDR3 comprises 13 residues. Trimming took off 4 bases at V and 11 bases at J, with 12 bases between the two ends. The CDR3 DNA is TGTGCCAGCAGCTCTAATAGTAAGCCACCCCTCCACTTT. This codes for CASSSNSKPPLHF.

The chain has TRBV7-2 and TRBJ1-3; D unclear. Deletions cut 3 bases from V and 7 bases from J, with 4 bases between. Germline V gene lookup returns CDR1 SGHTA and CDR2 FQGNSA. This CDR3 spans 11 amino acids. CDR3 sequence: CASSFSNTIYF. The CDR3 region has the DNA TGTGCCAGCAGCTTTAGTAACACCATATATTTT.

V is TRBV2 and J is TRBJ2-7; 11 bases are shared with TRBD2. CDR1 SNHLY and CDR2 FYNNEI come from the germline V gene. The length of the CDR3 is 14 residues. Trimming at V came to 10 bases and at J to 4 bases, leaving 9 bases not matched to a gene. CDR3 loop: CATNSGTSGYEQYF. CDR3 nucleotide sequence: TGTGCCACTAATTCCGGGACTAGCGGTTACGAGCAGTACTTC.

The J gene is TRBJ2-5, the V gene TRBV7-2; 9 positions match TRBD2. The V segment lost 5 bases and the J segment 5 bases; nucleotides outside the gene matches: 21. The CDR3 runs 19 residues. Germline V gene lookup returns CDR1 SGHTA and CDR2 FQGNSA. The chain's CDR3 is CASSPPGFLRGGSGETQYF. The CDR3 DNA is TGTGCCAGCAGCCCTCCGGGCTTTTTGCGGGGGGGATCGGGGGAGACCCAGTACTTC.

This clone was counted only a few times. The chain carries TRBV7-8 and TRBJ2-7, with D hard to call. The CDR3 spans 15 residues. The germline gives CDR1 SGHVS, CDR2 FQNEAQ. V shed 5 bases and J shed 1 base, with 15 bases lying between them. The CDR3 loop is CASSLQPEPSYEQYF. The CDR3 coding sequence is TGTGCCAGCAGCCTTCAACCGGAGCCGTCCTACGAGCAGTACTTC.

This clone was seen ten or more times. The chain combines TRBV6-6 with TRBJ2-2, with D unclear. Trimming took 3 bases from V and 8 from J, leaving 7 bases between them. Germline V gene sequence: CDR1 MNHNY, CDR2 SVGAGI (reference sequence). The CDR3 is 12 amino acids. This CDR3 reads CASSYAQGELFF. As DNA, the CDR3 is TGTGCCAGCAGTTATGCTCAGGGGGAGCTGTTTTTT.

The chain joins TRBV29-1 to TRBJ2-1; weak D call: TRBD2 (5 bases). This CDR3 spans 16 amino acids. Trimming removed 6 bases at V and 4 bases at J, with 22 bases between. Germline V gene sequence: CDR1 SQVTM, CDR2 ANQGSEA. CDR3 protein: CSVPWTPDHPYNEQFF. The CDR3 DNA reads TGCAGCGTCCCTTGGACTCCCGACCACCCTTACAATGAGCAGTTCTTC.

The CDR3 nucleotides read TGCGCCAGCAGCCAAATGGGGGCGGATGGCTACACCTTC. It yields the protein CASSQMGADGYTF. The rearrangement uses TRBV5-1 and TRBJ1-2; D is perhaps TRBD1 (6 bases). CDR3 length: 13 residues. CDR1 is SGHRS, CDR2 YFSETQ, per germline. V was trimmed by 4 bases and J by 6 bases, leaving 13 bases between them.

The chain combines TRBV6-5 with TRBJ1-1; D is perhaps TRBD1 (6 bases). The CDR3 totals 13 residues. V was clipped by 6 bases and J by 11 bases, with 19 bases between them. The germline V gene has CDR1 MNHEY and CDR2 SVGAGI. The CDR3 DNA reads TGTGCCAGCAGGGATCAGGGGAAAATACGGGCTTTCTTT. This sequence encodes CASRDQGKIRAFF.

V usage is TRBV18 and J usage is TRBJ2-2; 8 nucleotides agree with TRBD2. V lost 2 bases, J lost 3 bases, and 2 bases stayed unmatched. Germline V gene sequence: CDR1 KGHSH, CDR2 LQKENI. The CDR3 spans 15 residues. The chain's CDR3 is CASSPTSGDTGELFF. The CDR3 DNA sequence: TGTGCCAGCTCACCAACTAGCGGTGACACCGGGGAGCTGTTTTTT.

The chain uses TRBV3-1 (or the pseudogene TRBV3-2) and TRBJ2-7; the D gene is possibly TRBD2 (6 bases). CDR1 is LGHDT, CDR2 YNNKEL, per germline (reference sequence). V was shortened by 1 base and J by 0 bases, with 7 bases between the two germline ends. CDR3 length: 14 residues. CDR3 bases: TGTGCCAGCAGCCAAGGGGAGGCCTCCTACGAGCAGTACTTC. Its protein product is CASSQGEASYEQYF.